The sequence of this TCR beta chain was determined in a study of CD8+ T cells in alopecia areata. Researchers took lesional scalp punch biopsies and peripheral blood from people who were alopecia areata patients. Isolated RNA was reverse transcribed into cDNA used as the sequencing template. TCRdb's table, derived via immunoSEQ multiplex PCR, lists solely in-frame clones and lacks some. The table includes about 180,000 clones, around 63% detected once. With 7 bases removed from V and 1 base from J, the gap between germline ends came to 14 bases. Germline V lookup: CDR1 SGDLS, CDR2 YYNGEE. The CDR3 sequence is 14 residues long.

This specimen was CD4+ T cells sorted from blood, taken at week 0. The V and J genes are TRBV9 and TRBJ1-1, with a tentative D call TRBD1 (6 bases). The sequence derives from a human donor with alopecia areata. CDR3 sequence reads: CASGSAGQNTEAFF. DNA of the CDR3: TGTGCCAGCGGGTCGGCGGGACAGAACACTGAAGCTTTCTTT.